This T cell receptor (beta chain) comes out of a study of blood T cell repertoires in COVID-19. Assay used: immunoSEQ multiplex PCR; TCRdb lists only in-frame clones, some missing. The sample records around 230,000 clones, 75% to 85% being singletons. CDR1 GTSNPN and CDR2 SVGIG come from the germline V gene (reference sequence). V dropped 0 bases and J dropped 8 bases, with 13 bases sitting between them. This CDR3 is 14 amino acids long. Participant age was about 18 to 89 years, and participants resided in 20 to 30 US areas. In assigning cohorts, the study relied on participant-reported clinical history. Recovered Cohort 3 donors showed two negative PCRs, clearance, or symptom resolution.

This sequence joins TRBV30 and TRBJ1-4; no reliable D call. Input material: PBMCs or T cells enriched from blood (not recorded which). This receptor was obtained from a middle-aged man who had recovered from COVID-19. This chain's CDR3 is CAWSVLFGGEKLFF. CDR3 coding DNA: TGTGCCTGGAGTGTTCTTTTTGGTGGCGAAAAACTGTTTTTT.